This T cell receptor (beta chain) was identified in a study of T cells in Graves' hyperthyroidism and ophthalmopathy. Researchers took RNA transcripts and amplified the TCR beta CDR3 regions from them. TCR CDR3 underwent first-round RT-PCR with the HTBI primer set. TCRdb called the multiplex PCR reads again in MiXCR, with one record for every CDR3 protein. The table has a few hundred thousand distinct CDR3 sequences, 15% to 18% seen once. Germline V gene sequence: CDR1 LGHNA, CDR2 YSLEER. V shed 3 bases and J shed 8 bases, with 14 bases lying between them. The CDR3 consists of 14 residues. PBMCs were obtained from approximately 9.2 ml fresh peripheral blood.

Sample: blood. This chain links TRBV4-3 with TRBJ2-1; the D is unclear. The clonotype originates from a woman aged 25 to 39 with Graves' hyperthyroidism. DNA for the CDR3: TGCGCCAGCAGCCATGGTAATACCCCCGATGAGCAGTTCTTC. It codes for CASSHGNTPDEQFF.